This TCR beta chain was identified during a study of cytomegalovirus exposure and HLA in healthy donors. Findings of the study overall: Per published reports, the classifier diagnosed cytomegalovirus status with high specificity and sensitivity.

Unmatched junction bases numbered 4, after V lost 5 bases and J lost 4 bases. The CDR3 has 14 amino acids. CDR1 and CDR2 from the germline V gene are LNHDA and SQIVND (reference sequence). The method was immunoSEQ multiplex PCR; TCRdb's version includes in-frame clones alone and lacks a portion of them. Of 120,000 or so clones in the sample, around 90% were seen once. This clone came up a few times. Its specificity is unknown. Input material: PBMCs. This clonotype originated in a woman under 30 in good health and CMV-seronegative. This chain joins TRBV19 and TRBJ1-4, with 7 bases that match TRBD1. Here the CDR3 reads CASSAQGDNEKLFF. The CDR3, as DNA: TGTGCCAGTAGTGCGCAGGGGGATAATGAAAAACTGTTTTTT.